Ten or more counts support the clone carrying this TCR beta chain. The CDR3 totals 14 residues. Trimming shortened V by 1 base and J by 7 bases, and 11 bases separated the two germline ends. Germline CDR1 and CDR2: SGHTA and FQGNSA. This sample is drawn from a study of T cell repertoires in cytomegalovirus infection. Each CDR3 protein is one row after TCRdb ran MiXCR on the reads. The table has approximately 240,000 distinct CDR3 sequences, 12% seen once; the top ten hold 1.5% to 2%. The sequenced sample was PBMCs. This chain joins TRBV7-2 and TRBJ1-5; D is ambiguous. This clonotype was obtained from a human donor in good health (CMV status not recorded). Some clones in this sample may be carry-over from other donors' samples. The CDR3 nucleotides are TGTGCCAGCAGCTTAGGCGACCCCTACCAGCCCCAGCATTTT. It codes for CASSLGDPYQPQHF.